This T cell receptor beta chain was sequenced for a study of cytomegalovirus exposure and HLA in healthy donors. The CDR3 is 15 amino acids. Looked up from germline, CDR1 is SGHAT and CDR2 is FQNNGV. V dropped 3 bases and J dropped 1; count of bases not matched to a gene: 3. These donors counted as nominally healthy when sampled, but unrecorded immune exposures were likely. The study ran its PCR with 60 Vbeta and 13 Jbeta primers. The data were produced by immunoSEQ multiplex PCR, yet TCRdb's version contains in-frame clones alone and is incomplete. The sample contains 150,000 to 200,000 clones, 80% to 85% of which appear only once.

The receptor was derived from a male donor in good health and CMV-seronegative. This rearrangement joins TRBV11-2 to TRBJ2-3, with 8 bases identical to TRBD2. The sample consisted of PBMCs. The CDR3 coding sequence is TGTGCCAGCAGCTTGATCGGGGGGGGCACAGATACGCAGTATTTT. Protein product: CASSLIGGGTDTQYF.